The 8 T cell receptor beta chains below were found in one sample sequenced in a study of CD8 T cells in Susac syndrome. Random hexamers were used to reverse transcribe the RNA input (about 0.45 to 1 ug). TCRdb re-derived calls from the immunoSEQ multiplex PCR reads in MiXCR, one entry per CDR3 protein. The table includes around 130,000 distinct CDR3 sequences, over 80% detected once. Sequenced material: CD8+ T cells from PBMCs. Receptors originate from a human donor with multiple sclerosis.

The chain has TRBV2 and TRBJ2-2; D may be TRBD2 (5 bases). Per the germline V gene, CDR1 is SNHLY and CDR2 is FYNNEI. V was shortened by 8 bases and J by 2 bases, with 21 bases between the two germline ends. This CDR3 region has 17 residues. The CDR3 protein is CASDGSSLGPNTGELFF. CDR3 bases: TGTGCCAGCGACGGATCCTCACTAGGCCCTAACACCGGGGAGCTGTTTTTT.

The V call is TRBV7-9, the J call TRBJ2-3; no reliable D call. Germline V gene lookup returns CDR1 SEHNR and CDR2 FQNEAQ (reference sequence). This CDR3 has 13 amino acids. V was clipped by 5 bases and J by 3 bases, with 9 bases between them. CDR3: CASSQLITDTQYF. The CDR3 DNA reads as TGTGCCAGCAGCCAACTAATAACAGATACGCAGTATTTT.

The table lists this clonotype with a few counts. The chain combines TRBV11-1 with TRBJ2-3, with TRBD2 matching 8 bases. Germline trimming cut 5 bases from V and 2 bases from J; bases unmatched to any gene: 12. The CDR3 runs 17 residues. Per the germline V gene, CDR1 is SGHAT and CDR2 is FQDESV (reference sequence). CDR3 nucleotides: TGTGCCAGCAGCGCCCCTTATTGGCGGGAGGACACAGATACGCAGTATTTT. Translating gives CASSAPYWREDTDTQYF.

The chain employs TRBV5-6 and TRBJ1-1; D might be TRBD1 (5 bases). Germline loops: CDR1 SGHDT, CDR2 YYEEEE. This CDR3 is built from 14 residues. V was pared by 2 bases and J by 4 bases, with 12 bases between. The CDR3 reads CASSFWAGPTEAFF. The CDR3 DNA sequence: TGTGCCAGCAGCTTCTGGGCAGGGCCCACTGAAGCTTTCTTT. The full variable domain, with the rest looked up from reference TRBV5-6 and TRBJ1-1, is DAGVTQSPTHLIKTRGQQVTLRCSPKSGHDTVSWYQQALGQGPQFIFQYYEEEERQRGNFPDRFSGHQFPNYSSELNVNALLLGDSALYLCASSFWAGPTEAFFGQGTRLTVV.

The V and J genes are TRBV19 and TRBJ1-1; 8 bases agree with TRBD1. The CDR3 sequence is 15 residues long. The V and J ends lost 7 bases and 1 base, in that order; junction bases with no gene match: 8. CDR1 LNHDA and CDR2 SQIVND come from the germline V gene (reference sequence). Here the CDR3 DNA reads TGTGCCAGTATCACTTCAACAGGGGGGAACACTGAAGCTTTCTTT. The encoded protein is CASITSTGGNTEAFF. The whole variable domain, filled in from reference TRBV19 and TRBJ1-1, reads DGGITQSPKYLFRKEGQNVTLSCEQNLNHDAMYWYRQDPGQGLRLIYYSQIVNDFQKGDIAEGYSVSREKKESFPLTVTSAQKNPTAFYLCASITSTGGNTEAFFGQGTRLTVV.

J is TRBJ1-2 and V is TRBV6-1, with D possibly being TRBD1 (6 bases). CDR3 length: 14 amino acids. Germline-derived CDR1 and CDR2 are MNHNS and SASEGT. Deletions cut 1 base from V and 4 bases from J, with 10 bases between. This CDR3 is CASSEEWDTYGYTF. CDR3 DNA sequence: TGTGCCAGCAGTGAAGAATGGGACACCTATGGCTACACCTTC.

The rearrangement uses TRBV25-1 and TRBJ2-2, with D unresolved. V gave up 4 bases and J gave up 4 bases, with 7 bases separating them. Looked up from germline, CDR1 is MGHDK and CDR2 is SYGVNS. The CDR3 is 13 amino acids. The CDR3 region has the DNA TGTGCCAGCAGTGGGGTCGGCACCGGGGAGCTGTTTTTT. Its translation: CASSGVGTGELFF.

The V gene is TRBV4-1, the J gene TRBJ2-5, with unresolved D. The CDR3 is 14 amino acids. The V end lost 1 base, the J end lost 5 bases, and 11 bases lay between the germline ends. Germline CDR1 MGHRA, CDR2 YSYEKL. The CDR3 DNA reads as TGCGCCAGCAGCCAAGGGGTAGGGCGGGAGACCCAGTACTTC. This encodes CASSQGVGRETQYF.